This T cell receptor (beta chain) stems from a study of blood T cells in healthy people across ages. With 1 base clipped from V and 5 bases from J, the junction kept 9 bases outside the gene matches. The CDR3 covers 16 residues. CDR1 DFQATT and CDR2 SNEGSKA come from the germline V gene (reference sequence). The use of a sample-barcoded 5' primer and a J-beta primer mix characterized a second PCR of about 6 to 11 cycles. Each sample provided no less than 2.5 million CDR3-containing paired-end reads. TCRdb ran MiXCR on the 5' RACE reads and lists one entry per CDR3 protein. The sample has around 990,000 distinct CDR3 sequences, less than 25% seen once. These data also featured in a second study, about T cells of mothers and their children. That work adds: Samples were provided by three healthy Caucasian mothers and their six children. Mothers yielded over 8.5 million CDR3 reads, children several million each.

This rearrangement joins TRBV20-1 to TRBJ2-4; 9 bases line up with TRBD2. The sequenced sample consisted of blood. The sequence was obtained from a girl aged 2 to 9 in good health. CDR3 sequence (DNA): TGCAGTGCTAGAGCCACTTTAGCGGGAGACCAAAACATTCAGTACTTC. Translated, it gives CSARATLAGDQNIQYF.